This T cell receptor (beta chain) came from a study of T-cell memory formation after mild COVID-19. Overall study results and limits: SARS-CoV-2 specificity of second-wave clones peaking day 37 was unconfirmed.

TCRdb reprocessed the 5' RACE reads via MiXCR and lists one record per CDR3 protein. Of approximately 150,000 distinct CDR3 sequences listed, 14% are singletons. Trimming pared 1 base from V and 0 bases from J, leaving 4 bases between. CDR3 length: 14 residues. As for this clonotype: Antigen unknown.

The TCR was taken from an adult woman who had mild COVID-19 (a few samples of this study predate the infection). Cell type and time point are not known. J is TRBJ1-3 and V is TRBV12-3 or TRBV12-4; D unclear. The source material was PBMCs or a T cell subset sorted from them (not recorded which). CDR3 in amino acids: CASSLVVSGNTIYF. The CDR3 region has the DNA TGTGCCAGCAGTTTAGTTGTCTCTGGAAACACCATATATTTT.